This T cell receptor beta chain is from a study of T cell responses to AZD1222 COVID-19 vaccine. Overall study results and limits: Without day 14 samples, only post-peak T cell repertoires were studied. With dominance at 160-218 and 743-854, vaccine-associated CD4 TCRs spanned spike.

The assay was immunoSEQ multiplex PCR, and TCRdb's table has in-frame clones only and misses some. Of 130,000 to 150,000 clones listed, 80% to 95% were seen once; the top ten hold approximately 1.7%. For this clone: Its antigen is as yet unknown. The same CDR3 also results from other DNA sequences found in this sample.

Trimming removed 0 bases from V and 4 bases from J, with 5 bases in between. The germline V gene has CDR1 SGDLS and CDR2 YYNGEE. CDR3 length: 13 residues. J is TRBJ2-1 and V is TRBV9; D remains unclear. The source is an adult in good health. This specimen was peripheral blood, taken on day 0 of AZD1222 vaccination. CDR3: CASSVGQYNEQFF. The CDR3 coding sequence is TGTGCCAGCAGCGTAGGTCAGTACAATGAGCAGTTCTTC.